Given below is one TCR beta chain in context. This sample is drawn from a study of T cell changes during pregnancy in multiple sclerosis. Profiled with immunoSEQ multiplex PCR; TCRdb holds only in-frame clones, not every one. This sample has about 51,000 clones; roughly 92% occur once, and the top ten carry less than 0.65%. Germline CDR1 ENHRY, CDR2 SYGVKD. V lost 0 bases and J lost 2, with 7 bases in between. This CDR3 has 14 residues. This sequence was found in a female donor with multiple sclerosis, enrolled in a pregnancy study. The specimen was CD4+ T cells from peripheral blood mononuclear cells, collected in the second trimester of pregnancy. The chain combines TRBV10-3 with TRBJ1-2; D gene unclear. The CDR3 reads CAISESRQNYGYTF. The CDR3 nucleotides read TGTGCCATCAGTGAGTCGAGACAAAACTATGGCTACACCTTC.